The next 16 T cell receptor beta chains were all read from a single sample in a study of cytomegalovirus exposure and HLA in healthy donors (dated by TCRdb to the late 2010s). Libraries were built with the immunoSEQ multiplex PCR assay. A mixture of 60 forward primers for TCR Vbeta segments and 13 reverse primers for TCR Jbeta segments was used in the multiplex PCR. What TCRdb holds here is the immuneACCESS table cut down to in-frame rearrangements. Part of the clones is not present; checked against another copy, under half of the missing clones reflect an unresolved V gene, and the others are unexplained. The sample profile shows 180,000 or so clones; 82% of them were found once. Less than 2% of the sample lies in the top ten. Sequencing was carried out using PBMCs. The source of these receptors is a man aged 40-49 years in good health and CMV-seronegative.

The chain combines TRBV9 with TRBJ2-5; 13 nucleotides match TRBD2. Per the germline V gene, CDR1 is SGDLS and CDR2 is YYNGEE. With 0 bases clipped from V and 2 bases from J, the junction kept 7 bases outside the gene matches. The CDR3 covers 18 residues. As DNA, the CDR3 is TGTGCCAGCAGCGTAGTGGGGACTAGCGGGGCGGGGCAAGAGACCCAGTACTTC. Its protein is CASSVVGTSGAGQETQYF.

This clone was seen once. CDR3 sequence: CASSRASYLAKNIQYF. The CDR3 DNA reads TGTGCCAGCAGCAGGGCGAGCTACCTAGCCAAAAACATTCAGTACTTC. The chain couples TRBV28 to TRBJ2-4, with TRBD1 as a possible D gene (5 bases). Trimming took off 6 bases at V and 0 bases at J, with 15 bases between the two ends. Germline loops: CDR1 MDHEN, CDR2 SYDVKM. The length of the CDR3 is 16 residues.

The rearrangement links TRBV7-9 to TRBJ1-5; no definite D call. The germline CDR1 and CDR2 sequences are SEHNR and FQNEAQ (reference sequence). This CDR3 is built from 17 residues. The V gene lost 5 bases and the J gene lost 0 bases, with 17 bases spanning the gap. The CDR3 region is CASSRGDGAYSNQPQHF. The CDR3 region has the DNA TGTGCCAGCAGCCGCGGAGACGGTGCTTATAGCAATCAGCCCCAGCATTTT.

This clone appeared a few times. The chain carries TRBV9 and TRBJ1-5; D is unresolved. CDR3 size: 15 residues. Germline V gives CDR1 SGDLS, CDR2 YYNGEE. The V end was cut by 4 bases, the J end by 3 bases, with 14 bases between. As DNA, the CDR3 is TGTGCCAGCAGCCCCCACGCGGGATACAATCAGCCCCAGCATTTT. Translated: CASSPHAGYNQPQHF. Together with reference TRBV9 and TRBJ1-5, the CDR3 gives the full variable domain: DSGVTQTPKHLITATGQRVTLRCSPRSGDLSVYWYQQSLDQGLQFLIQYYNGEERAKGNILERFSAQQFPDLHSELNLSSLELGDSALYFCASSPHAGYNQPQHFGDGTRLSIL.

The gene calls are TRBV5-1 and TRBJ2-1; 10 positions agree with TRBD2. The CDR3 has 14 amino acids. Germline V CDR1 and CDR2: SGHRS, YFSETQ. V was clipped by 4 bases and J by 7 bases; unmatched bases: 5. CDR3 in amino acids: CASSRWTSGNEQFF. Here the CDR3 DNA reads TGCGCCAGCAGCCGGTGGACTAGCGGAAATGAGCAGTTCTTC. The full variable domain, its missing parts supplied by reference TRBV5-1 and TRBJ2-1, is KAGVTQTPRYLIKTRGQQVTLSCSPISGHRSVSWYQQTPGQGLQFLFEYFSETQRNKGNFPGRFSGRQFSNSRSEMNVSTLELGDSALYLCASSRWTSGNEQFFGPGTRLTVL.

This chain links TRBV18 with TRBJ2-6; 11 bases fit TRBD1. Unmatched junction bases numbered 4, after V lost 2 bases and J lost 4 bases. The V gene's germline CDR1 is KGHSH and CDR2 LQKENI. There are 17 residues in the CDR3. CDR3 amino acids: CASSPDGQGAGANVLTF. The CDR3 DNA is TGTGCCAGCTCACCAGACGGACAGGGGGCCGGGGCCAACGTCCTGACTTTC.

This rearrangement joins TRBV5-1 to TRBJ2-5; TRBD2 agrees at 9 bases. After removal of 7 bases from V and 5 bases from J, the junction contained 9 bases not matched to a gene. The CDR3 covers 14 residues. CDR1 and CDR2 from the germline V gene are SGHRS and YFSETQ. This CDR3 reads CASATGGGAETQYF. The CDR3 coding sequence is TGCGCCAGCGCCACCGGCGGGGGGGCGGAGACCCAGTACTTC.

The chain carries TRBV7-2 and TRBJ2-5; no clear D. The CDR3 sequence is 12 residues long. Looked up from germline, CDR1 is SGHTA and CDR2 is FQGNSA. V lost 2 bases and J 5 bases, leaving 6 bases between the germline ends. Here the CDR3 reads CASSLTRETQYF. The CDR3 DNA follows: TGTGCCAGCAGCTTAACCAGGGAGACCCAGTACTTC. Full variable domain (remainder filled in from reference TRBV7-2 and TRBJ2-5): GAGVSQSPSNKVTEKGKDVELRCDPISGHTALYWYRQSLGQGLEFLIYFQGNSAPDKSGLPSDRFSAERTGGSVSTLTIQRTQQEDSAVYLCASSLTRETQYFGPGTRLLVL.

The chain links TRBV4-2 to TRBJ1-2; 9 bases map to TRBD1. CDR3 length equals 15 residues. The trim removed 5 bases at V and 9 bases at J, leaving 13 bases unmatched. CDR1 and CDR2 (germline): LGHNA, YNFKEQ. The CDR3 here is CASSYQAGDRESYTF. CDR3 DNA: TGTGCCAGCAGCTACCAAGCAGGGGACAGGGAGAGCTACACCTTC.

The genes are TRBV28 and TRBJ1-2; the D gene is possibly TRBD1 (6 bases). The CDR3 consists of 12 residues. Germline-derived CDR1 and CDR2 are MDHEN and SYDVKM. V was cut by 5 bases and J by 2 bases, with 6 bases left in between. The CDR3 DNA is TGTGCCAGCAGTACAGGGAACTATGGCTACACCTTC. Amino acids: CASSTGNYGYTF.

This sequence joins TRBV28 and TRBJ2-2; 15 bases line up with TRBD2. After removal of 5 bases from V and 13 bases from J, the junction contained 2 bases not matched to a gene. Germline V gene data show CDR1 as MDHEN and CDR2 as SYDVKM. This CDR3 is 13 amino acids long. The CDR3 region is CASSGLAGGTLFF. The CDR3 bases are TGTGCCAGCAGTGGACTAGCGGGGGGGACGCTGTTTTTT.

V is TRBV7-9 and J is TRBJ2-5, with TRBD1 matching 7 bases. This CDR3 contains 13 residues. The V gene's germline CDR1 is SEHNR and CDR2 FQNEAQ (reference sequence). Trimming removed 6 bases from V and 2 bases from J; junction bases left unmatched: 3. CDR3 sequence (DNA): TGTGCCAGCAGACCGGGACAGCAAGAGACCCAGTACTTC. This sequence encodes CASRPGQQETQYF.

The rearrangement links TRBV28 to TRBJ1-1; 7 bases map to TRBD1. The trim removed 6 bases at V and 1 base at J, leaving 11 bases unmatched. Germline V lookup: CDR1 MDHEN, CDR2 SYDVKM. The CDR3 consists of 16 residues. The CDR3 loop is CASRNPQGGGNTEAFF. The CDR3 nucleotides read TGTGCCAGCAGAAACCCGCAGGGGGGAGGGAACACTGAAGCTTTCTTT.

This chain connects TRBV5-1 to TRBJ1-2; D may be TRBD1 (6 bases). Trimming shortened V by 2 bases and J by 3 bases, and 8 bases separated the two germline ends. CDR3 size: 13 residues. Per the germline V gene, CDR1 is SGHRS and CDR2 is YFSETQ. CDR3 in amino acids: CASSFGGDYGYTF. In DNA form, the CDR3 reads TGCGCCAGCAGCTTTGGGGGCGACTATGGCTACACCTTC.

J is TRBJ2-7 and V is TRBV7-2; 8 bases line up with TRBD2. Germline V lookup: CDR1 SGHTA, CDR2 FQGNSA. The CDR3 runs 15 residues. Germline trimming cut 2 bases from V and 7 bases from J; bases unmatched to any gene: 10. The CDR3 protein is CASSLQQAGVGEQYF. The CDR3 DNA follows: TGTGCCAGCAGCTTACAGCAAGCGGGAGTCGGGGAGCAGTACTTC.

CDR3 sequence: CASSYFGQQNTGELFF. In DNA, the CDR3 is TGCGCCAGCAGCTATTTTGGACAGCAGAACACCGGGGAGCTGTTTTTT. The V call is TRBV5-1, the J call TRBJ2-2; possible D gene TRBD1, 6 bases. The germline V gene encodes CDR1 SGHRS and CDR2 YFSETQ. V dropped 3 bases and J dropped 1 base, with 13 bases sitting between them. The CDR3 totals 16 residues.